The 18 T cell receptor beta chains given below trace back to one sample, sequenced in a study of blood T cell repertoires in COVID-19. Data came from immunoSEQ multiplex PCR; TCRdb stores just in-frame clones and leaves some out. The table records about 130,000 clones, around 86% of them present only once. The material sequenced was PBMCs or T cells enriched from blood (not recorded which). The receptors originated from a man aged 30-40 years who had recovered from COVID-19.

This sequence joins TRBV19 and TRBJ1-4; 9 nucleotides match TRBD1. This CDR3 spans 14 amino acids. V dropped 3 bases and J dropped 5; count of bases not matched to a gene: 1. The germline V gene encodes CDR1 LNHDA and CDR2 SQIVND (reference sequence). The DNA for the CDR3 is TGTGCCAGTAGTATTACAGGGGGCAATGAAAAACTGTTTTTT. Encoded protein: CASSITGGNEKLFF.

The chain combines TRBV19 with TRBJ2-5; TRBD1 matches 10 bases. The CDR3 has 17 amino acids. V gave up 3 bases and J gave up 4 bases; unmatched junction bases: 11. The germline V gene encodes CDR1 LNHDA and CDR2 SQIVND (reference sequence). The CDR3 DNA reads as TGTGCCAGTAGTATCAACCCAGCCGGGACAGGGGTAGAGACCCAGTACTTC. It translates to CASSINPAGTGVETQYF.

The rearrangement links TRBV10-3 to TRBJ1-5; D remains unclear. Germline CDR1 and CDR2: ENHRY and SYGVKD. The V end lost 2 bases, the J end lost 4 bases, and 9 bases lay between the germline ends. There are 14 residues in the CDR3. Here the CDR3 DNA reads TGTGCCATCAGTGAGGGGGAGACGAATCAGCCCCAGCATTTT. It is translated as CAISEGETNQPQHF.

The V call is TRBV7-9, the J call TRBJ1-1; 12 nucleotides match TRBD1. This CDR3 comprises 15 residues. V lost 8 bases to trimming and J lost 4 bases; unmatched junction nucleotides: 8. Per the germline V gene, CDR1 is SEHNR and CDR2 is FQNEAQ (reference sequence). The CDR3 sequence is CASAAGQGAGTEAFF. The CDR3 DNA reads TGTGCCAGCGCCGCGGGACAGGGGGCGGGCACTGAAGCTTTCTTT.

This clone has more than one count but fewer than ten. This CDR3 reads CASSHGPGQGYQPQHF. For the CDR3, the DNA is TGTGCCAGCAGCCATGGACCGGGACAGGGGTATCAGCCCCAGCATTTT. The rearrangement links TRBV3-1 (or the pseudogene TRBV3-2) to TRBJ1-5; 10 bases are a match to TRBD1. The CDR3 length is 16 residues. Germline V gene sequence: CDR1 LGHDT, CDR2 YNNKEL (reference sequence). V shed 3 bases, J shed 5 bases, and the junction held 7 bases outside the gene matches.

This chain uses TRBV18 with TRBJ1-1; D might be TRBD1 (5 bases). This CDR3 region has 13 residues. CDR1 and CDR2 from the germline V gene are KGHSH and LQKENI. V lost 5 bases to trimming and J lost 0 bases, with 7 bases between them. The CDR3 spells CASSDRMNTEAFF. The DNA for the CDR3 is TGTGCCAGCTCAGACAGAATGAACACTGAAGCTTTCTTT.

This clone appeared a single time. V gene TRBV30 combines with J gene TRBJ1-2; tentatively, D is TRBD1 (6 bases). The CDR3 has 14 amino acids. Trimming pared 2 bases from V and 0 bases from J, leaving 10 bases between. Germline assignment: CDR1 GTSNPN and CDR2 SVGIG (reference sequence). The CDR3 sequence is CAWSTDRTNYGYTF. The CDR3 nucleotides read TGTGCCTGGAGTACGGACAGAACTAACTATGGCTACACCTTC. Combining the CDR3 with reference TRBV30 and TRBJ1-2 gives the whole variable domain SQTIHQWPATLVQPVGSPLSLECTVEGTSNPNLYWYRQAAGRGLQLLFYSVGIGQISSEVPQNLSASRPQDRQFILSSKKLLLSDSGFYLCAWSTDRTNYGYTFGSGTRLTVV.

The V and J genes are TRBV21-1 and TRBJ2-2; TRBD1, the table's D call, was not compared with the DNA. TRBV21-1 is a known pseudogene. The CDR3 loop spans 16 amino acids. In nucleotides, the CDR3 is TGTGCCAGCAGCTTCCGAGACAGCGAGAACACCGGGGAGCTGTTTTTT. Its protein is CASSFRDSENTGELFF.

The chain couples TRBV14 to TRBJ1-2; D perhaps matches TRBD1 (5 bases). Germline CDR1 reads SGHDN; CDR2 reads FVKESK. The CDR3 covers 16 residues. Deletions cut 0 bases from V and 4 bases from J, with 15 bases between. The DNA for the CDR3 is TGTGCCAGCAGCCAAGATGGCGTCGCCCAGGGCTATGGCTACACCTTC. It codes for CASSQDGVAQGYGYTF.

This clone was recorded only once. The CDR3 loop is CASSPPSTDTQYF. The CDR3 region has the DNA TGTGCCAGCTCACCACCGTCAACAGATACGCAGTATTTT. The chain uses TRBV18 and TRBJ2-3; D is ambiguous. CDR1 is KGHSH, CDR2 LQKENI, per germline. Trimming cost V 0 bases and J 3 bases, with 4 bases left between them. CDR3 size: 13 residues.

This sequence joins TRBV9 and TRBJ2-3; D is uncertain. V shed 2 bases and J shed 4 bases, with 11 bases lying between them. CDR3 length equals 14 residues. Germline V gene sequence: CDR1 SGDLS, CDR2 YYNGEE. DNA for the CDR3: TGTGCCAGCAGCGTTGGAACAGTGGCAGATACGCAGTATTTT. Its protein is CASSVGTVADTQYF.

CDR3 DNA: TGTGCCAGCAGTGAAGATGCAGGTTCTGGAAACACCATATATTTT. Translating gives CASSEDAGSGNTIYF. V is TRBV6-1 and J is TRBJ1-3, with D hard to call. The CDR3 is made up of 15 amino acids. Germline V gene lookup returns CDR1 MNHNS and CDR2 SASEGT. Trimming took off 1 base at V and 1 base at J, with 8 bases between the two ends.

CDR3 protein: CATPRSGTGGSGANVLTF. Written as DNA, the CDR3 is TGTGCCACCCCCAGGTCCGGGACAGGGGGCTCTGGGGCCAACGTCCTGACTTTC. V and J are TRBV5-4 and TRBJ2-6; 11 bases align to TRBD1. V lost 9 bases to trimming and J lost 0 bases; unmatched junction nucleotides: 11. Germline V CDR1 and CDR2: SGHNT, YYREEE (reference sequence). The CDR3 totals 18 residues.

The genes are TRBV27 and TRBJ2-7; tentatively, D is TRBD2 (5 bases). Trimming shortened V by 8 bases and J by 2 bases, and 16 bases separated the two germline ends. This CDR3 is 14 amino acids long. CDR1 is MNHEY, CDR2 SMNVEV, per germline (reference sequence). The CDR3 nucleotides read TGTGCCAGCTGGGAGTCTGGCGGAGCCTACGAGCAGTACTTC. Amino acids: CASWESGGAYEQYF.

V is TRBV29-1 and J is TRBJ2-1, with D hard to call. V lost 3 bases to trimming and J lost 5 bases, with 14 bases between them. Germline CDR1 and CDR2: SQVTM and ANQGSEA. CDR3 length: 14 amino acids. The CDR3 loop reads CSVDSPGEDNEQFF. The CDR3 DNA reads TGCAGCGTTGACAGCCCCGGAGAAGACAATGAGCAGTTCTTC.

V gene TRBV10-1 combines with J gene TRBJ2-1; 12 bases match TRBD2. Germline CDR1 is WNHNN and CDR2 is SYGVQD (reference sequence). Trimming took 3 bases from V and 6 from J; bases not matched to a gene: 6. The CDR3 covers 16 residues. CDR3 bases: TGCGCCAGCAGTGATTCGCCGGGACTAGCGGGCAATGAGCAGTTCTTC. Its protein is CASSDSPGLAGNEQFF.

The chain uses TRBV6-5 and TRBJ2-2, with 9 bases identical to TRBD2. The germline gives CDR1 MNHEY, CDR2 SVGAGI. J was trimmed by 1 base and V by 2 bases; bases with no gene match: 2. The CDR3 has 16 amino acids. The CDR3 protein is CASSYALAGNTGELFF. The CDR3 DNA reads TGTGCCAGCAGTTACGCACTAGCGGGGAACACCGGGGAGCTGTTTTTT.

The genes are TRBV21-1 and TRBJ2-3; the D segment call TRBD1 is taken from the table without a DNA check. TRBV21-1 is a known pseudogene. The CDR3 consists of 16 residues. The DNA for the CDR3 is TGTGCCAGCAGCCTCGGGCGGCGCAGGGGGACAGATACGCAGTATTTT. This encodes CASSLGRRRGTDTQYF.